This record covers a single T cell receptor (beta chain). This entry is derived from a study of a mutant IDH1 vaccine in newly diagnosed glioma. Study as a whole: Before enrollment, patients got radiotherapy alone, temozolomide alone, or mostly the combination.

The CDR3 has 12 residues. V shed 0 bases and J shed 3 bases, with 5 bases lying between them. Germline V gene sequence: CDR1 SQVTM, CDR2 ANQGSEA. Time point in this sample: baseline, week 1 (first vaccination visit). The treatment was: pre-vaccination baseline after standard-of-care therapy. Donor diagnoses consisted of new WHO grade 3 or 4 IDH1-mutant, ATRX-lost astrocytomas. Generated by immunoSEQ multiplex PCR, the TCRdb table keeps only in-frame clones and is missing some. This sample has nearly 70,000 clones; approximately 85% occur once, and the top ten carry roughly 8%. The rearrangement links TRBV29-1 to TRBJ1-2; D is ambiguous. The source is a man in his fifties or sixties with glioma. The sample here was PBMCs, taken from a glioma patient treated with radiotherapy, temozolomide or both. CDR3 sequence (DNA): TGCAGCGTTGAAGATAGGGACTATGGCTACACCTTC. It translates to CSVEDRDYGYTF.